Following are 22 T cell receptor beta chains from one sample sequenced in a study of technical replicates of blood from a handful of donors. Sequencing was performed with immunoSEQ multiplex PCR; in TCRdb, only in-frame clones are kept and a portion is missing. The data hold more than 65,000 clones, with 91% observed a single time. The sequencing input was T cells isolated from PBMCs. Receptors originate from a human donor in good health. Some clones in this sample may be carry-over from other donors' samples.

For this clone: Other DNA sequences within the sample encode an identical CDR3. The chain is built from TRBV10-3 and TRBJ2-3; 12 nucleotides agree with TRBD2. Per the germline V gene, CDR1 is ENHRY and CDR2 is SYGVKD. The CDR3 spans 14 residues. J was trimmed by 1 base and V by 10 bases; bases with no gene match: 3. The CDR3 sequence: CATRTSGGTDTQYF. CDR3 sequence (DNA): TGTGCCACTAGGACTAGCGGGGGCACAGATACGCAGTATTTT.

V gene TRBV5-1 combines with J gene TRBJ1-2, with TRBD1 identical over 7 bases. There are 15 residues in the CDR3. Germline assignment: CDR1 SGHRS and CDR2 YFSETQ. The J segment lost 2 bases and the V segment lost 4 bases, leaving 8 bases of the junction unmatched. Here the CDR3 reads CASSPPGQANYGYTF. In DNA, the CDR3 is TGCGCCAGCAGCCCGCCCGGACAGGCAAACTATGGCTACACCTTC.

The table lists this clone with a count of one. This chain uses TRBV5-1 with TRBJ1-4; D ambiguous. Trimming shortened V by 4 bases and J by 0 bases, and 16 bases separated the two germline ends. CDR1 is SGHRS, CDR2 YFSETQ, per germline. The CDR3 covers 17 residues. The CDR3 loop is CASSRTPPQATNEKLFF. The CDR3 DNA reads as TGCGCCAGCAGCCGCACCCCGCCTCAGGCAACTAATGAAAAACTGTTTTTT.

The chain combines TRBV29-1 with TRBJ2-1, with D uncertain. Trimming cost V 4 bases and J 3 bases, with 10 bases left between them. CDR1 is SQVTM and CDR2 is ANQGSEA in the germline V gene. This CDR3 has 13 residues. CDR3 bases: TGCAGCGTTGGGTCTAGTAACTACAATGAGCAGTTCTTC. Translated, it gives CSVGSSNYNEQFF.

The rearrangement joins TRBV7-8 to TRBJ1-1; weak D call: TRBD1 (5 bases). The CDR3 length is 13 residues. The germline V gene has CDR1 SGHVS and CDR2 FQNEAQ. Trimming removed 5 bases from V and 4 bases from J, with 11 bases in between. CDR3 region: CASSPGRGTEAFF. CDR3 sequence (DNA): TGTGCCAGCAGCCCCGGTAGGGGCACTGAAGCTTTCTTT.

The rearrangement joins TRBV5-1 to TRBJ2-5, with TRBD1 matching over 8 bases. This CDR3 region has 19 residues. The V gene end was trimmed by 0 bases and the J gene end by 1 base; junction bases not matched to a gene: 14. Germline CDR1 and CDR2: SGHRS and YFSETQ. In DNA, the CDR3 is TGCGCCAGCAGCTTGGCCAGACAGGGGAAGGGGCTTAGCCAAGAGACCCAGTACTTC. Its translation is CASSLARQGKGLSQETQYF.

The rearrangement uses TRBV4-1 and TRBJ2-1; TRBD2 matches 7 bases. The length of the CDR3 is 15 residues. Germline CDR1 MGHRA, CDR2 YSYEKL. Trimming cost V 4 bases and J 3 bases; bases outside gene matches: 6. The CDR3 reads CASSLRGDLYNEQFF. The CDR3 region has the DNA TGCGCCAGCAGCCTTCGGGGGGACCTCTACAATGAGCAGTTCTTC.

The chain is built from TRBV4-1 and TRBJ1-5; D is unresolved. CDR1 MGHRA and CDR2 YSYEKL come from the germline V gene. The CDR3 spans 14 residues. V lost 4 bases and J lost 0, with 7 bases in between. CDR3 DNA: TGCGCCAGCAGCCTCGGTTATAGCAATCAGCCCCAGCATTTT. This encodes CASSLGYSNQPQHF.

This chain links TRBV6-1 with TRBJ1-2; D is undetermined. The CDR3 loop spans 15 amino acids. Per germline, CDR1 MNHNS and CDR2 SASEGT. Trimming took off 0 bases at V and 4 bases at J, with 12 bases between the two ends. Here the CDR3 DNA reads TGTGCCAGCAGTGAAGCCCAGACTGAGGCCTATGGCTACACCTTC. This gives the protein CASSEAQTEAYGYTF.

The V call is TRBV6-1, the J call TRBJ2-7; a possible D gene is TRBD1 (5 bases). Trimming took 2 bases from V and 2 from J, leaving 13 bases between them. The CDR3 has 15 amino acids. Germline values: CDR1 MNHNS, CDR2 SASEGT. CDR3 bases: TGTGCCAGCAGTGAAATTCTTCCAGGGACCTACGAGCAGTACTTC. Amino acid sequence: CASSEILPGTYEQYF.

The chain links TRBV6-5 to TRBJ2-7, with 7 bases identical to TRBD2. Germline CDR1 is MNHEY and CDR2 is SVGAGI. The CDR3 covers 13 residues. V was pared by 6 bases and J by 3 bases, with 5 bases of the junction left unmatched. The DNA for the CDR3 is TGTGCCAGCAGGGGGGGGGATAACTACGAGCAGTACTTC. Protein product: CASRGGDNYEQYF.

A single count supports this clone. As DNA, the CDR3 is TGCAGCGTTGAAAGGAGGAATGAGAATGAAAAACTGTTTTTT. It yields the protein CSVERRNENEKLFF. The rearrangement links TRBV29-1 to TRBJ1-4; D unclear. Germline lookup yields CDR1 SQVTM and CDR2 ANQGSEA. The V gene lost 2 bases and the J gene lost 5 bases, with 12 bases spanning the gap. The CDR3 spans 14 residues. Variable domain in full (rest from reference TRBV29-1 and TRBJ1-4): SAVISQKPSRDICQRGTSLTIQCQVDSQVTMMFWYRQQPGQSLTLIATANQGSEATYESGFVIDKFPISRPNLTFSTLTVSNMSPEDSSIYLCSVERRNENEKLFFGSGTQLSVL.

This chain uses TRBV2 with TRBJ2-7; D is uncertain. This CDR3 is 13 amino acids long. Germline V gene data show CDR1 as SNHLY and CDR2 as FYNNEI. V lost 8 bases and J lost 6, with 17 bases in between. The CDR3 region is CASRRNPTGEQYF. The CDR3 region has the DNA TGTGCCAGCCGGCGGAACCCTACGGGCGAGCAGTACTTC.

The chain is built from TRBV28 and TRBJ2-5; 7 nucleotides line up with TRBD2. The trim removed 6 bases at V and 2 bases at J, leaving 6 bases unmatched. Germline V gene data show CDR1 as MDHEN and CDR2 as SYDVKM. CDR3 size: 14 residues. The CDR3 sequence: CASRSASGQETQYF. The CDR3 DNA reads as TGTGCCAGCAGATCGGCTAGCGGACAAGAGACCCAGTACTTC.

The rearrangement links TRBV4-1 to TRBJ2-5; maybe TRBD1 (6 bases). The CDR3 length is 15 residues. V was pared by 4 bases and J by 5 bases, with 17 bases between. CDR1 MGHRA and CDR2 YSYEKL come from the germline V gene. CDR3 nucleotide sequence: TGCGCCAGCAGCCGTGGAGCAGGGGTGGGCGAGACCCAGTACTTC. Translation: CASSRGAGVGETQYF.

This chain joins TRBV10-3 and TRBJ1-1, with D hard to call. The V end lost 6 bases, the J end lost 0 bases, and 14 bases lay between the germline ends. The V gene's germline CDR1 is ENHRY and CDR2 SYGVKD. The CDR3 spans 15 residues. The CDR3 sequence is CAISARGEVNTEAFF. CDR3 DNA: TGTGCCATCAGCGCCCGCGGCGAGGTGAACACTGAAGCTTTCTTT.

The chain uses TRBV10-1 and TRBJ2-5, with D maybe TRBD2 (5 bases). The germline V gene encodes CDR1 WNHNN and CDR2 SYGVQD (reference sequence). V lost 2 bases to trimming and J lost 5 bases, with 15 bases between them. This CDR3 contains 15 residues. As DNA, the CDR3 is TGCGCCAGCAGTGAGGTCGGGGAATCCAGGGAGACCCAGTACTTC. Translated, it gives CASSEVGESRETQYF.

The CDR3 is CASSLMAGAPYYNEQFF. CDR3 DNA: TGTGCCAGCAGCTTAATGGCGGGAGCCCCCTACTACAATGAGCAGTTCTTC. The chain joins TRBV13 to TRBJ2-1, with 7 bases fitting TRBD2. CDR1 is PRHDT and CDR2 is FYEKMQ in the germline V gene (reference sequence). There are 17 residues in the CDR3. V lost 2 bases to trimming and J lost 3 bases; unmatched junction nucleotides: 10.

The chain carries TRBV28 and TRBJ2-3; maybe TRBD2 (6 bases). The ends were cut back, 5 bases at V and 2 bases at J, with 14 bases in the middle. In germline, CDR1 is MDHEN, CDR2 SYDVKM. The CDR3 extends over 15 amino acids. CDR3 region: CASSPTGGTTDTQYF. The CDR3 nucleotides read TGTGCCAGCAGTCCCACCGGCGGGACCACAGATACGCAGTATTTT.

The chain couples TRBV7-8 to TRBJ2-1, with 11 bases lining up with TRBD2. This CDR3 is 19 amino acids long. Germline assignment: CDR1 SGHVS and CDR2 FQNEAQ. J gave up 9 bases and V 4 bases, and 20 bases lay outside the gene matches. For the CDR3, the DNA is TGTGCCAGCAGCTCATCCCAGGTGGTGGCTAGCGGGGGGAAGGGTGAGCAGTTCTTC. Its translation: CASSSSQVVASGGKGEQFF.

Notes on this clone: At one boundary the junction diverges from the germline segment, which might be a read error. V gene TRBV7-7 combines with J gene TRBJ2-4; 8 nucleotides match TRBD1. Germline values: CDR1 SSHAT, CDR2 FNYEAQ (reference sequence). The CDR3 loop spans 16 amino acids. The CDR3 sequence is CASSLVRQGAEYIQYF. The CDR3 DNA is TGTGCTAGCAGCTTGGTTCGGCAGGGGGCAGAGTACATTCAGTACTTC.

The genes are TRBV28 and TRBJ2-5, with 7 bases fitting TRBD1. V was pared by 4 bases and J by 4 bases, with 6 bases of the junction left unmatched. CDR1 MDHEN and CDR2 SYDVKM come from the germline V gene. There are 14 residues in the CDR3. The CDR3 region is CASSSPDRAETQYF. The CDR3 DNA follows: TGTGCCAGCAGTTCCCCCGACAGGGCAGAGACCCAGTACTTC.